The 7 T cell receptor beta chains below were found in one sample sequenced in a study of monozygotic twins with inflammatory bowel disease. TCRdb reanalyzed the 5' RACE reads, giving one entry per CDR3 protein sequence and no DNA. The listing records approximately 400,000 distinct CDR3 sequences. The sample consisted of blood. Source of these receptors: a human donor with ulcerative colitis or Crohn's disease, or a healthy co-twin of an affected twin (not recorded which).

The CDR3 here is CASSQDQNRASVVNTEAFF. V is TRBV3-1 and J is TRBJ1-1. The germline V gene encodes CDR1 LGHDT and CDR2 YNNKEL (reference sequence). CDR3 length equals 19 residues.

The gene calls are TRBV6-1 and TRBJ2-1; the TCRdb call, TRBD1, lacks DNA for checking. The germline CDR1 and CDR2 sequences are MNHNS and SASEGT. The CDR3 spans 13 residues. CDR3 sequence: CASSGPGNNEQFF.

The chain has TRBV12-3 or TRBV12-4 and TRBJ2-6. The CDR3 is 13 amino acids. CDR3 residues: CASSFRGANVLTF.

The chain recombines TRBV6-1 with TRBJ1-1; the TCRdb call, TRBD1, lacks DNA for checking. Germline V gene data show CDR1 as MNHNS and CDR2 as SASEGT. The CDR3 contains 14 residues. The chain's CDR3 is CASRWTGKGTEAFF.

This rearrangement joins TRBV4-2 to TRBJ1-1. The CDR3 runs to 13 residues. In germline, CDR1 is LGHNA, CDR2 YNFKEQ. This chain's CDR3 is CASSQGMGTEAFF.

The chain carries TRBV25-1 and TRBJ2-7; TCRdb's assignment of TRBD1 cannot be checked, as there is no DNA. This CDR3 has 14 amino acids. CDR1 MGHDK and CDR2 SYGVNS come from the germline V gene. The CDR3 reads CASRGQPRPYEQYF.

This chain uses TRBV5-1 with TRBJ2-7; TCRdb lists TRBD1, though no DNA is available to test this call. Per the germline V gene, CDR1 is SGHRS and CDR2 is YFSETQ. The CDR3 totals 14 residues. CDR3 in amino acids: CASSFRDRSYEQYF.